These 29 T cell receptor beta chains came from one sample sequenced in a study of circulating and synovial CD4+ cells in juvenile arthritis. TCRdb's copy holds only in-frame clones and misses some; the assay was immunoSEQ multiplex PCR. The repertoire holds some 35,000 clones, with approximately 94% as singletons. The sequenced sample consisted of CD4+ T cells from blood. These TCRs come from a human donor with juvenile idiopathic arthritis.

The V and J genes are TRBV4-1 and TRBJ2-3; D perhaps matches TRBD1 (6 bases). Trimming removed 4 bases from V and 0 bases from J, with 14 bases in between. The CDR3 sequence is 16 residues long. Germline-derived CDR1 and CDR2 are MGHRA and YSYEKL. CDR3 sequence: CASSPGTRSSTDTQYF. CDR3 bases: TGCGCCAGCAGCCCGGGGACAAGAAGTAGCACAGATACGCAGTATTTT.

V gene TRBV7-2 combines with J gene TRBJ1-2, with TRBD1 identical over 7 bases. This CDR3 contains 17 residues. Trimming cost V 5 bases and J 7 bases; bases outside gene matches: 19. Germline lookup yields CDR1 SGHTA and CDR2 FQGNSA. This CDR3 is CASSAVLQGGLGSGYTF. In nucleotides, the CDR3 is TGTGCCAGCAGCGCGGTACTACAAGGGGGCCTCGGGTCTGGCTACACCTTC.

The chain joins TRBV7-3 to TRBJ2-7; maybe TRBD2 (7 bases). The CDR3 totals 16 residues. CDR1 SGHTA and CDR2 FQGTGA come from the germline V gene. Between the trimmed V and J ends, which lost 2 bases and 0 bases, there was a span of 14 bases. This chain's CDR3 is CASSLRGGSSSYEQYF. CDR3 bases: TGTGCCAGCAGCTTACGCGGGGGCTCTAGCTCCTACGAGCAGTACTTC.

This clone was seen just once. The chain links TRBV18 to TRBJ2-2; tentative D call: TRBD2 (6 bases). From germline, CDR1 is KGHSH and CDR2 LQKENI. The CDR3 covers 15 residues. V lost 1 base, J lost 7 bases, and 13 bases lay in between. The CDR3 sequence: CASSPLPGGNGELFF. The CDR3 DNA follows: TGTGCCAGCTCACCACTTCCCGGGGGAAACGGGGAGCTGTTTTTT.

The chain couples TRBV6-1 to TRBJ2-7; 9 bases align to TRBD1. With 6 bases clipped from V and 3 bases from J, the junction kept 9 bases outside the gene matches. Germline V gene sequence: CDR1 MNHNS, CDR2 SASEGT. There are 15 residues in the CDR3. The CDR3 sequence: CASSLQGAGFYEQYF. In DNA form, the CDR3 reads TGTGCCAGCAGCTTACAGGGGGCTGGTTTCTACGAGCAGTACTTC.

Of note for this clone: Other DNA sequences within the sample encode an identical CDR3. The V gene is TRBV7-2, the J gene TRBJ2-7; the match to TRBD1 covers 7 bases. Germline CDR1 is SGHTA and CDR2 is FQGNSA. V lost 5 bases and J lost 3; bases outside the gene matches: 10. The CDR3 has 15 amino acids. The CDR3 coding sequence is TGTGCCAGCAGCCCGGCTTCGGGACAGCACTACGAGCAGTACTTC. Translated: CASSPASGQHYEQYF.

Only one count was recorded for this clone. This same CDR3 is encoded by further DNA sequences in the sample. The chain uses TRBV5-6 and TRBJ1-6; D gene unclear. Per germline, CDR1 SGHDT and CDR2 YYEEEE. Trimming took off 3 bases at V and 2 bases at J, with 12 bases between the two ends. The CDR3 is made up of 16 amino acids. The CDR3 sequence is CASSYRMSTYNSPLHF. The CDR3 DNA sequence: TGTGCCAGCAGCTACCGAATGAGCACCTATAATTCACCCCTCCACTTT.

The chain is built from TRBV7-3 and TRBJ2-7, with D uncertain. Between the trimmed V and J ends, which lost 2 bases and 3 bases, there was a span of 8 bases. Looked up from germline, CDR1 is SGHTA and CDR2 is FQGTGA. This CDR3 has 13 residues. In nucleotides, the CDR3 is TGTGCCAGCAGCTTAGTACCTAACTACGAGCAGTACTTC. Its protein is CASSLVPNYEQYF.

The V and J genes are TRBV4-3 and TRBJ1-2, with TRBD1 matching over 7 bases. This CDR3 region has 16 residues. V lost 4 bases and J lost 4; bases outside the gene matches: 12. Germline V gene data show CDR1 as LGHNA and CDR2 as YSLEER. Here the CDR3 DNA reads TGCGCCAGCAGCCGGGCAGGACAGGAAAGTCGCTATGGCTACACCTTC. Translating gives CASSRAGQESRYGYTF.

The CDR3: CASRVQGAPYEQYF. CDR3 DNA sequence: TGTGCCAGCAGGGTACAGGGGGCCCCCTACGAGCAGTACTTC. The chain has TRBV2 and TRBJ2-7; TRBD1 aligns across 9 bases. CDR3 length: 14 amino acids. The germline V gene has CDR1 SNHLY and CDR2 FYNNEI. V lost 6 bases to trimming and J lost 2 bases; unmatched junction nucleotides: 5.

CDR3 DNA sequence: TGTGCCAGCAGTTACATCCTAGCCAGGGGTGTCACTGAAGCTTTCTTT. It translates to CASSYILARGVTEAFF. This chain links TRBV6-5 with TRBJ1-1, with D perhaps TRBD1 (6 bases). V lost 2 bases and J 4 bases, leaving 17 bases between the germline ends. The CDR3 covers 16 residues. Germline assignment: CDR1 MNHEY and CDR2 SVGAGI.

This clone showed up just a few times. V usage is TRBV7-9 and J usage is TRBJ1-4; possible D gene TRBD1, 5 bases. Germline CDR1 SEHNR, CDR2 FQNEAQ (reference sequence). The CDR3 contains 15 residues. The germline V and J ends were trimmed by 1 base and 8 bases, with 14 bases remaining between them. The CDR3 DNA reads TGTGCCAGCAGCTTAGTATACTTCCGGGGGGAAAAACTGTTTTTT. Protein: CASSLVYFRGEKLFF.

The chain joins TRBV6-5 to TRBJ1-2, with 8 bases fitting TRBD1. The CDR3 sequence is 15 residues long. Trimming cost V 6 bases and J 2 bases; bases outside gene matches: 8. Germline V CDR1 and CDR2: MNHEY, SVGAGI. CDR3 amino acids: CASRRTGTRNYGYTF. The CDR3 DNA sequence: TGTGCCAGCAGACGGACAGGGACGAGGAACTATGGCTACACCTTC.

The gene calls are TRBV5-1 and TRBJ1-3; 8 bases line up with TRBD1. CDR3 length equals 15 residues. V was clipped by 7 bases and J by 1 base; unmatched bases: 7. Germline V gives CDR1 SGHRS, CDR2 YFSETQ. In nucleotides, the CDR3 is TGCGCCAGCCGACAGGGGTCCGGGTCTGGAAACACCATATATTTT. Translation: CASRQGSGSGNTIYF.

This chain uses TRBV5-4 with TRBJ2-7; D might be TRBD2 (5 bases). The CDR3 extends over 15 amino acids. The germline V gene has CDR1 SGHNT and CDR2 YYREEE (reference sequence). Trimming pared 0 bases from V and 4 bases from J, leaving 14 bases between. CDR3 sequence reads: CASSLDPSPLYEQYF. CDR3 nucleotides: TGTGCCAGCAGCTTGGATCCTAGCCCTCTTTACGAGCAGTACTTC.

This chain links TRBV5-1 with TRBJ2-5, with D uncertain. The DNA matches TRBJ2-7 better at its end, which makes the J call doubtful. CDR1 is SGHRS and CDR2 is YFSETQ in the germline V gene. The CDR3 is 13 residues long. As DNA, the CDR3 is TGCGCCAGCAGCTTGGCCGCGTCCTACGAGCAGTACTTC. Its protein is CASSLAASYEQYF.

A note on this clone: The junction differs from germline at one of its ends, possibly a read error. The chain joins TRBV7-7 to TRBJ2-5; the match to TRBD1 covers 10 bases. The CDR3 extends over 17 amino acids. The germline V gene encodes CDR1 SSHAT and CDR2 FNYEAQ (reference sequence). The DNA for the CDR3 is TGTGCTAGCAGCTTATTCCGAGGGACAGGGGCGAGGGAGACCCAGTACTTC. The encoded protein is CASSLFRGTGARETQYF.

CDR3 protein: CASSLDGHSYNEQFF. The CDR3, as DNA: TGTGCCAGCAGCTTGGACGGACACTCCTACAATGAGCAGTTCTTC. V usage is TRBV7-2 and J usage is TRBJ2-1, with TRBD1 as a possible D gene (5 bases). CDR1 and CDR2 (germline): SGHTA, FQGNSA. The length of the CDR3 is 15 residues. Trimming removed 3 bases at V and 0 bases at J, with 9 bases between. Using reference TRBV7-2 and TRBJ2-1 for the parts outside the CDR3, the full variable domain is GAGVSQSPSNKVTEKGKDVELRCDPISGHTALYWYRQSLGQGLEFLIYFQGNSAPDKSGLPSDRFSAERTGGSVSTLTIQRTQQEDSAVYLCASSLDGHSYNEQFFGPGTRLTVL.

V gene TRBV7-3 combines with J gene TRBJ2-4, with D maybe TRBD1 (6 bases). V was pared by 8 bases and J by 0 bases, with 17 bases between. The CDR3 loop spans 16 amino acids. The germline gives CDR1 SGHTA, CDR2 FQGTGA. This chain's CDR3 is CASGRLQGVAKNIQYF. The CDR3 DNA follows: TGTGCCAGCGGCAGGCTACAGGGCGTAGCCAAAAACATTCAGTACTTC.

The chain carries TRBV5-1 and TRBJ2-3; 15 bases line up with TRBD2. Germline V gene lookup returns CDR1 SGHRS and CDR2 YFSETQ. J was trimmed by 0 bases and V by 4 bases; bases with no gene match: 12. The CDR3 is 20 residues long. CDR3 DNA: TGCGCCAGCAGCCTCTCTCCGGGACTAGCGGGGGGCGCTAGCACAGATACGCAGTATTTT. The encoded protein is CASSLSPGLAGGASTDTQYF.

The chain employs TRBV7-2 and TRBJ2-7; 9 bases fit TRBD1. In germline, CDR1 is SGHTA, CDR2 FQGNSA. Losses at the gene ends were 0 bases for V and 0 bases for J; bases not matched to a gene: 6. The CDR3 runs to 17 residues. The CDR3 DNA follows: TGTGCCAGCAGCTTAGCGGGGACAGGGCATATCTCCTACGAGCAGTACTTC. It yields the protein CASSLAGTGHISYEQYF.

Notes on this clone: Germline is not matched at one junction end, which may reflect a read error. Other DNA sequences in the sample encode the same CDR3. The chain combines TRBV4-2 with TRBJ1-6; TRBD1 matches 8 bases. Germline V CDR1 and CDR2: LGHNA, YNFKEQ. The CDR3 contains 17 residues. CDR3 DNA: TGTGCCAGCAGCCAAGTGGGACAGGCCACCTATAATTCCCCCCTCCACTTT. This encodes CASSQVGQATYNSPLHF.

The chain couples TRBV7-2 to TRBJ1-5; 8 bases are shared with TRBD1. The CDR3 covers 14 residues. Trimming took 8 bases from V and 3 from J; bases not matched to a gene: 6. The germline gives CDR1 SGHTA, CDR2 FQGNSA. CDR3 residues: CASAPGQANQPQHF. As DNA, the CDR3 is TGTGCCAGCGCCCCGGGACAGGCCAATCAGCCCCAGCATTTT.

The chain links TRBV4-1 to TRBJ2-7; 12 bases align to TRBD1. The germline gives CDR1 MGHRA, CDR2 YSYEKL. The junction had 4 bases not matched to a gene; V was cut back by 1 base and J by 3 bases. This CDR3 region has 16 residues. The CDR3 DNA reads TGCGCCAGCAGCCAAGGGGACAGGGGGCATGGCTACGAGCAGTACTTC. Its translation is CASSQGDRGHGYEQYF.

V usage is TRBV27 and J usage is TRBJ2-7; 7 bases map to TRBD1. The CDR3 has 15 amino acids. Germline V gene data show CDR1 as MNHEY and CDR2 as SMNVEV (reference sequence). Unmatched junction bases numbered 10, after V lost 8 bases and J lost 0 bases. The CDR3 reads CASGPGTAISYEQYF. CDR3 DNA: TGTGCCAGCGGCCCCGGGACAGCCATCTCCTACGAGCAGTACTTC.

V is TRBV7-2 and J is TRBJ2-6; no firm D call. The CDR3 runs 17 residues. The germline CDR1 and CDR2 sequences are SGHTA and FQGNSA. Trimming pared 1 base from V and 2 bases from J, leaving 12 bases between. The CDR3 loop is CASSLVSGTAGANVLTF. In DNA, the CDR3 is TGTGCCAGCAGCTTAGTATCCGGTACAGCTGGGGCCAACGTCCTGACTTTC.

This clone was counted a few times. The rearrangement links TRBV7-9 to TRBJ1-4, with 9 bases matching TRBD1. This CDR3 comprises 15 residues. Germline lookup yields CDR1 SEHNR and CDR2 FQNEAQ (reference sequence). Germline trimming cut 5 bases from V and 8 bases from J; bases unmatched to any gene: 9. Written as DNA, the CDR3 is TGTGCCAGCAGCATCTTCGGGACAGGGAGAGAAAAACTGTTTTTT. Translating gives CASSIFGTGREKLFF.

Of note for this clone: Other DNA variants within this sample encode the same CDR3. The chain couples TRBV5-1 to TRBJ1-1, with D perhaps TRBD1 (5 bases). V dropped 0 bases and J dropped 5 bases, with 14 bases sitting between them. This CDR3 is 15 amino acids long. Looked up from germline, CDR1 is SGHRS and CDR2 is YFSETQ. CDR3 loop: CASSLDGGAGTEAFF. The CDR3 DNA follows: TGCGCCAGCAGCTTGGACGGCGGGGCTGGGACTGAAGCTTTCTTT. Based on the CDR3 plus reference TRBV5-1 and TRBJ1-1, the full variable domain is KAGVTQTPRYLIKTRGQQVTLSCSPISGHRSVSWYQQTPGQGLQFLFEYFSETQRNKGNFPGRFSGRQFSNSRSEMNVSTLELGDSALYLCASSLDGGAGTEAFFGQGTRLTVV.

The chain combines TRBV29-1 with TRBJ2-4; TRBD1 matches 7 bases. The CDR3 runs to 13 residues. J gave up 1 base and V 6 bases, and 3 bases lay outside the gene matches. CDR1 is SQVTM and CDR2 is ANQGSEA in the germline V gene. DNA for the CDR3: TGCAGCGTCGAGACAGGGGCCAAAAACATTCAGTACTTC. This translates into CSVETGAKNIQYF.